This T cell receptor (beta chain) originates from a study of T cell responses to AZD1222 COVID-19 vaccine. Clones were read by immunoSEQ multiplex PCR, and TCRdb kept only the in-frame ones, dropping some. The sample includes some 130,000 clones, around 86% of them seen just once. V was pared by 5 bases and J by 7 bases, with 21 bases between. Germline V lookup: CDR1 SGHVS, CDR2 FQNEAQ. The CDR3 loop spans 17 amino acids. The clonotype was recovered from an adult in good health. The rearrangement joins TRBV7-8 to TRBJ1-6, with a tentative D call TRBD1 (6 bases). This material consisted of peripheral blood, taken on day 0 of AZD1222 vaccination. The CDR3 coding sequence is TGTGCCAGCAGCCCAACTCGAGGACAGCATCGGAATTCACCCCTCCACTTT. This sequence encodes CASSPTRGQHRNSPLHF.